These 16 T cell receptor beta chains originate from one sample sequenced in a study of OX40 agonist ivuxolimab in advanced cancers. The data were produced by immunoSEQ multiplex PCR, yet TCRdb's version contains in-frame clones alone and is incomplete. The profile covers about 48,000 clones, with 80% to 90% appearing a single time and 9.9% taken by the ten largest. The input for sequencing was CD4+ or CD8+ T cells sorted from blood, taken in a trial of the OX40 agonist ivuxolimab. The source of these receptors is an adult with an advanced solid tumor such as melanoma, head and neck, liver or kidney cancer.

The V gene is TRBV11-2, the J gene TRBJ1-5, with D maybe TRBD1 (5 bases). CDR3 length equals 15 residues. The V gene lost 3 bases and the J gene lost 4 bases, with 13 bases spanning the gap. The V gene's germline CDR1 is SGHAT and CDR2 FQNNGV. The CDR3 DNA reads TGTGCCAGCAGCTTGGAGGGACGAAATAATCAGCCCCAGCATTTT. Amino acid sequence: CASSLEGRNNQPQHF.

The chain uses TRBV4-2 and TRBJ2-7, with D possibly called TRBD1 or TRBD2 (5 bases each). The CDR3 contains 15 residues. Trimming pared 0 bases from V and 2 bases from J, leaving 11 bases between. The germline V gene has CDR1 LGHNA and CDR2 YNFKEQ. CDR3 DNA sequence: TGTGCCAGCAGCCAAGATAGAGGGGTCCCCTACGAGCAGTACTTC. This codes for CASSQDRGVPYEQYF.

In this sample, this clone turned up a few times. V and J are TRBV19 and TRBJ1-1; TRBD1 matches 7 bases. The CDR3 covers 13 residues. Trimming cost V 4 bases and J 6 bases; bases outside gene matches: 5. Germline values: CDR1 LNHDA, CDR2 SQIVND (reference sequence). Here the CDR3 reads CASSTTGAAEAFF. CDR3 nucleotides: TGTGCCAGTAGTACTACAGGGGCAGCTGAAGCTTTCTTT.

This chain uses TRBV6-5 with TRBJ2-7, with 7 bases matching TRBD2. Losses at the gene ends were 5 bases for V and 6 bases for J; bases not matched to a gene: 7. CDR3 length equals 13 residues. Germline CDR1 reads MNHEY; CDR2 reads SVGAGI. The CDR3 spells CASSGSLAIEQYF. The CDR3 nucleotides read TGTGCCAGCAGTGGGTCACTAGCGATCGAGCAGTACTTC.

The gene calls are TRBV9 and TRBJ2-1; D is ambiguous. Trimming took off 2 bases at V and 7 bases at J, with 16 bases between the two ends. The CDR3 is made up of 15 amino acids. Germline V gives CDR1 SGDLS, CDR2 YYNGEE. The CDR3 protein is CASSVRSDSWNEQFF. As DNA, the CDR3 is TGTGCCAGCAGCGTTCGGAGCGACTCCTGGAATGAGCAGTTCTTC. Full variable domain (rest looked up from reference TRBV9 and TRBJ2-1): DSGVTQTPKHLITATGQRVTLRCSPRSGDLSVYWYQQSLDQGLQFLIQYYNGEERAKGNILERFSAQQFPDLHSELNLSSLELGDSALYFCASSVRSDSWNEQFFGPGTRLTVL.

The chain has TRBV28 and TRBJ2-4, with 9 bases lining up with TRBD2. There are 13 residues in the CDR3. CDR1 is MDHEN, CDR2 SYDVKM, per germline. The J segment lost 14 bases and the V segment lost 4 bases, leaving 9 bases of the junction unmatched. The DNA for the CDR3 is TGTGCCAGCAGTTCGACCACCCGACTAGCGGAGTACTTC. Protein product: CASSSTTRLAEYF.

V is TRBV7-9 and J is TRBJ2-1, with 8 bases fitting TRBD2. Germline CDR1 and CDR2: SEHNR and FQNEAQ (reference sequence). V shed 5 bases and J 5 bases; nucleotides not matched to a gene: 5. The CDR3 has 14 amino acids. Written as DNA, the CDR3 is TGTGCCAGCAGCCCCGGGGGGGGAAACAATGAGCAGTTCTTC. Residues: CASSPGGGNNEQFF. The full variable domain, in which reference TRBV7-9 and TRBJ2-1 provide the parts outside the CDR3, is DTGVSQNPRHKITKRGQNVTFRCDPISEHNRLYWYRQTLGQGPEFLTYFQNEAQLEKSRLLSDRFSAERPKGSFSTLEIQRTEQGDSAMYLCASSPGGGNNEQFFGPGTRLTVL.

This rearrangement joins TRBV6-5 to TRBJ2-3, with 10 bases that match TRBD1. Germline CDR1 is MNHEY and CDR2 is SVGAGI. The CDR3 length is 14 residues. V lost 5 bases and J lost 5; bases outside the gene matches: 4. The CDR3 coding sequence is TGTGCCAGCAGTACCGGGACAGGGGTAGATACGCAGTATTTT. Protein: CASSTGTGVDTQYF.

The rearrangement links TRBV7-6 to TRBJ2-5; possible D gene TRBD2, 6 bases. CDR3 length equals 15 residues. Per germline, CDR1 SGHVS and CDR2 FNYEAQ. The V and J ends lost 5 bases and 4 bases respectively, with 17 bases between them. CDR3: CASSLRTLARETQYF. CDR3 nucleotides: TGTGCCAGCAGCCTAAGGACCCTAGCGAGAGAGACCCAGTACTTC.

This clone was seen a few times. This chain joins TRBV28 and TRBJ1-4; D unresolved. Trimming left V 5 bases short and J 3 bases short, with 16 bases between. The CDR3 runs to 16 residues. From germline, CDR1 is MDHEN and CDR2 SYDVKM. The CDR3 sequence is CASSLPPADPNEKLFF. The CDR3 region has the DNA TGTGCCAGCAGTCTCCCCCCGGCGGATCCTAATGAAAAACTGTTTTTT.

The chain has TRBV2 and TRBJ2-7, with TRBD1 as a possible D gene (6 bases). V lost 2 bases, J lost 5 bases, and 16 bases lay in between. The CDR3 has 15 residues. Per the germline V gene, CDR1 is SNHLY and CDR2 is FYNNEI. CDR3 DNA: TGTGCCAGCAGTGAATGGGGGCAGGGTGGCAACGAGCAGTACTTC. This translates into CASSEWGQGGNEQYF.

The chain recombines TRBV7-3 with TRBJ2-1; 7 nucleotides align to TRBD1. Trimming took 4 bases from V and 6 from J; bases not matched to a gene: 0. Germline lookup yields CDR1 SGHTA and CDR2 FQGTGA. The CDR3 runs to 12 residues. The CDR3 region is CASSSGGNEQFF. The CDR3, as DNA: TGTGCCAGCAGCTCAGGGGGCAATGAGCAGTTCTTC.

The gene calls are TRBV27 and TRBJ2-3; 13 bases map to TRBD2. The length of the CDR3 is 16 residues. Germline-derived CDR1 and CDR2 are MNHEY and SMNVEV (reference sequence). The V and J ends lost 6 bases and 2 bases, in that order; junction bases with no gene match: 5. DNA of the CDR3: TGTGCCAGCAGCCGACTAGCGGGAGGAGCCACAGATACGCAGTATTTT. It specifies CASSRLAGGATDTQYF.

This rearrangement joins TRBV30 to TRBJ2-3, with D tentatively TRBD2 (5 bases). This CDR3 region has 13 residues. Germline V gives CDR1 GTSNPN, CDR2 SVGIG (reference sequence). Trimming cost V 1 base and J 1 base, with 6 bases left between them. The CDR3 loop is CAWSGGRTDTQYF. In DNA, the CDR3 is TGTGCCTGGAGTGGAGGGCGCACAGATACGCAGTATTTT.

The chain has TRBV29-1 and TRBJ1-1, with unresolved D. The CDR3 runs 12 residues. Trimming removed 0 bases from V and 11 bases from J, with 13 bases in between. Germline assignment: CDR1 SQVTM and CDR2 ANQGSEA. The CDR3 protein is CSVEEGPLRAFF. The CDR3 region has the DNA TGCAGCGTTGAAGAGGGCCCTTTGAGGGCTTTCTTT. Supplemented by reference TRBV29-1 and TRBJ1-1, the full variable domain reads SAVISQKPSRDICQRGTSLTIQCQVDSQVTMMFWYRQQPGQSLTLIATANQGSEATYESGFVIDKFPISRPNLTFSTLTVSNMSPEDSSIYLCSVEEGPLRAFFGQGTRLTVV.

This rearrangement joins TRBV19 to TRBJ2-7; D gene ambiguous. The germline V and J ends were trimmed by 1 base and 7 bases, with 17 bases remaining between them. Per the germline V gene, CDR1 is LNHDA and CDR2 is SQIVND (reference sequence). The CDR3 is 15 amino acids. The CDR3 coding sequence is TGTGCCAGTAGTATAGCCGGAGCGAACTTACGGGAGCAGTACTTC. Translating it yields CASSIAGANLREQYF.